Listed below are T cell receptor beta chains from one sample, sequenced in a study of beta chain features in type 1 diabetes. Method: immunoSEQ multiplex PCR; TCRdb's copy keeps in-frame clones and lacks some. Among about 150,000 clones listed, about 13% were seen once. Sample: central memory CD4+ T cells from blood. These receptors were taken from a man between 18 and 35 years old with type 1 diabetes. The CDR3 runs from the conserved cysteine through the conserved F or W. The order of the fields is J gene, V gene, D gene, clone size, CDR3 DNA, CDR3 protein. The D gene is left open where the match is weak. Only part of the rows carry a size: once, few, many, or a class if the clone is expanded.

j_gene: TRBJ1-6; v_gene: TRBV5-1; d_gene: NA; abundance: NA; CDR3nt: TGCGCCAGCAGCTTACAGGGCTCCCAGGATTCACCCCTCCACTTT; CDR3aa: CASSLQGSQDSPLHF
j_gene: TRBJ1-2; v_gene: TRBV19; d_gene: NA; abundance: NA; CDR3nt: TGTGCCAGTAGGCCGGACCTCTTCTATGGCTACACCTTC; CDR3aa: CASRPDLFYGYTF
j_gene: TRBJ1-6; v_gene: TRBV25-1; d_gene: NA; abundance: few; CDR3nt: TGTGCCAGCAGTGACGGCAATTCACCCCTCCACTTT; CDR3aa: CASSDGNSPLHF
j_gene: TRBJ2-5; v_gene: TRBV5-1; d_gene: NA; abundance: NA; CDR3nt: TGCGCCAGCAGCGCGATCGGTGGGGTCGAAGAGACCCAGTACTTC; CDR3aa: CASSAIGGVEETQYF
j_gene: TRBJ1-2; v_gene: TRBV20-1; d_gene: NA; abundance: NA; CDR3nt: TGCAGTGCTAGCGACGGATATGGCTACACCTTC; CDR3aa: CSASDGYGYTF
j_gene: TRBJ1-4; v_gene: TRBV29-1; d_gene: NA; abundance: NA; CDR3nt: TGCAGCGTTGCACCGAGCAGGGGTAATGAAAAACTGTTTTTT; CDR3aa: CSVAPSRGNEKLFF
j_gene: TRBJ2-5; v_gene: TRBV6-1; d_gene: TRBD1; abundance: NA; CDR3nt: TGTGCCAGCAGGGGGACAGGCCTTGGGACCCAGTACTTC; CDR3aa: CASRGTGLGTQYF
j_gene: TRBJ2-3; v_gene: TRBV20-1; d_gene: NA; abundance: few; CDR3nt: TGCAGTGCTAGTAGGACAGATACGCAGTATTTT; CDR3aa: CSASRTDTQYF
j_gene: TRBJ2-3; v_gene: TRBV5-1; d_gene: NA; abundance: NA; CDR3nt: TGCGCCAGCAGCCCACTGAGGGGAGCTAGCACAGATACGCAGTATTTT; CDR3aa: CASSPLRGASTDTQYF
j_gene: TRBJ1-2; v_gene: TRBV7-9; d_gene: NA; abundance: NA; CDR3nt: TGTGCCAGCAGCGCTGGGGGCCGGGGCTATGGCTACACCTTC; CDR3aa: CASSAGGRGYGYTF
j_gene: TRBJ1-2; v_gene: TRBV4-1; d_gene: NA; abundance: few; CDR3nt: TGCGCCAGCAGCCAAGGTCGGGGGCGGGACCCAGAAGGCTACACCTTC; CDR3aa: CASSQGRGRDPEGYTF
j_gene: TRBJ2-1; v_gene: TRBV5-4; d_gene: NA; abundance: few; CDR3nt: TGTGCCAGCAGCTTTGGGGGGCTCTCCTACAATGAGCAGTTCTTC; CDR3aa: CASSFGGLSYNEQFF
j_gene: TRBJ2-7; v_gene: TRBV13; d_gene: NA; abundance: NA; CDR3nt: TGCGCCAGCAGCTTAGCCACACAGGGTGAATCCGACGAGCAGTACTTC; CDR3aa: CASSLATQGESDEQYF
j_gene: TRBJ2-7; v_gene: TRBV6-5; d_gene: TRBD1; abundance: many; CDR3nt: TGTGCCAGCAGTTACTCACCGGGACAGGACTACGAGCAGTACTTC; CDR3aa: CASSYSPGQDYEQYF
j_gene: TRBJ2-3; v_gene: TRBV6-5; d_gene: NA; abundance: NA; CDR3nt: TGTGCCAGCAGTATCGGTACCGAATACACAGATACGCAGTATTTT; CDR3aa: CASSIGTEYTDTQYF
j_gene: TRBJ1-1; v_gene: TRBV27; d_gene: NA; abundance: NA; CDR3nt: TGTGCCAGCAATACGAGAGGGGTGAACACTGAAGCTTTCTTT; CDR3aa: CASNTRGVNTEAFF
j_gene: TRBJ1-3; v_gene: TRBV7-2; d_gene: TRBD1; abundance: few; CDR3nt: TGTGCCAGCAGCTCTGGACAGGGGCCAAGAAACACCATATATTTT; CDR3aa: CASSSGQGPRNTIYF
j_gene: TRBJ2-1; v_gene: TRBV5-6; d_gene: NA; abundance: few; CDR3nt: TGTGCCAGCAGCTCGGGACCTACGCTCAACAATGAGCAGTTCTTC; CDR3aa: CASSSGPTLNNEQFF
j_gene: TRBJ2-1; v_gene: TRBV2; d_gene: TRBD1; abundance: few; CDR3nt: TGTGCCAGCAGTGAAACCGAGGGGGCTTACAATGAGCAGTTCTTC; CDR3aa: CASSETEGAYNEQFF
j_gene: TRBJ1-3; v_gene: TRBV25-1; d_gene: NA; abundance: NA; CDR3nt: TGTGCCAGCAGTGTGGACAGTGGAAACACCATATATTTT; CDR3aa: CASSVDSGNTIYF
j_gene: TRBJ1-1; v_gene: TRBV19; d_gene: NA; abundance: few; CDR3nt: TGTGCCAGTAGTATAGAGAGGGAAGTCACTGAAGCTTTCTTT; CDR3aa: CASSIEREVTEAFF
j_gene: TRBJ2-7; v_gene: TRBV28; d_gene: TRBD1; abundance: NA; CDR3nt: TGTGCCAGCAGAAGACAGGGTAGCTCCTACGAGCAGTACTTC; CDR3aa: CASRRQGSSYEQYF
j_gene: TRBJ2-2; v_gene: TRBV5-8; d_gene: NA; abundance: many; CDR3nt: TGTGCCAGCAGCTTGACCCGGGGTCCGGGGGAGCTGTTTTTT; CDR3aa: CASSLTRGPGELFF
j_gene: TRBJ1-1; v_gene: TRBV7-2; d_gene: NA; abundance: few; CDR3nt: TGTGCCAGCAGCCCTACGGGGGTTCAGGCTTTCTTT; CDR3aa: CASSPTGVQAFF
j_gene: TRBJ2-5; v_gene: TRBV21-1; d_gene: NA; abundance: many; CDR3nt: TGTGCCAGCAGCGAACAGACCCAGTACTTC; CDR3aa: CASSEQTQYF
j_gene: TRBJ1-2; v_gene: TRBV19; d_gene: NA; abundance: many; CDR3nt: TGTGCCAGTAGGACGGATGACTATGGCTACACCTTC; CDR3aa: CASRTDDYGYTF
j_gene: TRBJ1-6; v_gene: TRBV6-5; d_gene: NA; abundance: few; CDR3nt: TGTGCCAGCGTGGGGGGTGCGGGGAATTCACCCCTCCACTTT; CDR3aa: CASVGGAGNSPLHF
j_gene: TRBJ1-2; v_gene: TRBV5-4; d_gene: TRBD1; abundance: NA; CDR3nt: TGTGCCAGCAGCTTAGGGACAGGGAACTATGGCTACACCTTC; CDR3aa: CASSLGTGNYGYTF
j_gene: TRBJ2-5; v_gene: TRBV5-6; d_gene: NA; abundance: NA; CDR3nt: TGTGCCAGCAGCTTGGTCGAGGAGACCCAGTACTTC; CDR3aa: CASSLVEETQYF
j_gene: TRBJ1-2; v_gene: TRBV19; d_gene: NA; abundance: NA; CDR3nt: TGTGCCAGTAGTATGGGACACCCTGGCTACACCTTC; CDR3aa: CASSMGHPGYTF
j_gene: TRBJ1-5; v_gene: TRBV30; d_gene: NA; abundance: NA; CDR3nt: TGTGCCTGGAGTGTATTTGGTGAGGGGGGCAATCAGCCCCAGCATTTT; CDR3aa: CAWSVFGEGGNQPQHF
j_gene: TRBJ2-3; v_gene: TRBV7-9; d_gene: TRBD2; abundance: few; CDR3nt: TGTGCCAGCACCTTAGCGGGGGGCGCAGATACGCAGTATTTT; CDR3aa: CASTLAGGADTQYF
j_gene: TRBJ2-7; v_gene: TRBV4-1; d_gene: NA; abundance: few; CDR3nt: TGCGCCAGCAGCCAAGAAAAGGTAAACCGGCAGTACTTC; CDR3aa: CASSQEKVNRQYF
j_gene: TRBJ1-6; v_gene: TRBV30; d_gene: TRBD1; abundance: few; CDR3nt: TGTGCCTGCCCCCTTTTGGGACAGGGGGCTTCACCCCTCCACTTT; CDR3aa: CACPLLGQGASPLHF
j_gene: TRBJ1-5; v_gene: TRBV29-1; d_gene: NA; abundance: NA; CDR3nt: TGCAGCGCCGCCACAGGGTTGGAACAGCCCCAGCATTTT; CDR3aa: CSAATGLEQPQHF
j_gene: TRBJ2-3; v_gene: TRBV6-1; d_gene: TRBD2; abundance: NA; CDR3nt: TGTGCCAGTCAAGCGGGGGGGCCAGGAGATACGCAGTATTTT; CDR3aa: CASQAGGPGDTQYF
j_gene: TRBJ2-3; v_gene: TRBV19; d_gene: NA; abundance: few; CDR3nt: TGTGCCAGTAGTATTTTAGGAGATACGCAGTATTTT; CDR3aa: CASSILGDTQYF
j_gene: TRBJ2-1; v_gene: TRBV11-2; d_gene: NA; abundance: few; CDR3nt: TGTGCCAGCAGCTTAGATCTATGGGGCAATGAGCAGTTCTTC; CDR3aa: CASSLDLWGNEQFF
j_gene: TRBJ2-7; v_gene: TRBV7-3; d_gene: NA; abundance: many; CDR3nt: TGTGCCAGCAGCTGGACAAAATCCTACGAGCAGTACTTC; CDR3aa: CASSWTKSYEQYF
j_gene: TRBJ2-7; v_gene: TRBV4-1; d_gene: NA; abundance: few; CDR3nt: TGCGCCAGCAGCCTGGGGGTACCTGCCCCCTACGAGCAGTACTTC; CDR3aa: CASSLGVPAPYEQYF
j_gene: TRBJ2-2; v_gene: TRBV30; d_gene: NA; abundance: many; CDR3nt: TGTGCCTGGAACAGGTTCGGCACCGGGGAGCTGTTTTTT; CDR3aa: CAWNRFGTGELFF
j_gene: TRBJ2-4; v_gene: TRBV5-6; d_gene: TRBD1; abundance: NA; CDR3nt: TGTGCCAGCAGCTGGGGACAGGAAAACATTCAGTACTTC; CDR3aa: CASSWGQENIQYF
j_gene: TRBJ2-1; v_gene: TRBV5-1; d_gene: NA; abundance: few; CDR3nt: TGCGCCAGCAGCTTGGTACTTTGGGCCTCGTACAATGAGCAGTTCTTC; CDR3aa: CASSLVLWASYNEQFF
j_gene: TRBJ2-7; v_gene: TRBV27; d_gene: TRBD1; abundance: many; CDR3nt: TGTGCCAGCAGCCGCGACAGGGCTGCCTACGAGCAGTACTTC; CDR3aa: CASSRDRAAYEQYF
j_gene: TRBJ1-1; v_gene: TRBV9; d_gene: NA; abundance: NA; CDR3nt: TGTGCCAGCAGCCAAAGGGAAACCACCCTCACTGAAGCTTTCTTT; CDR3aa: CASSQRETTLTEAFF
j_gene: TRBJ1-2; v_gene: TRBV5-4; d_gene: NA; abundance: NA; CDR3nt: TGTGCCAGCAGTCGTTCCGGGACAATATATGGCTACACCTTC; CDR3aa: CASSRSGTIYGYTF
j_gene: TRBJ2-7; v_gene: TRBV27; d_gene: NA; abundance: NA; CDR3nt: TGTGCCAGCGGATTAAATCACGGGGAAAGGCACGAGCAGTACTTC; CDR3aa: CASGLNHGERHEQYF
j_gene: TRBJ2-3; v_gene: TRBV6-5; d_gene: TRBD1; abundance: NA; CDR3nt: TGTGCCAGCAGTAGACAGGGAAGAAGCACAGATACGCAGTATTTT; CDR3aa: CASSRQGRSTDTQYF
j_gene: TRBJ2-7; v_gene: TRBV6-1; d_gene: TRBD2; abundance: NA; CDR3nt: TGTGCCAGCGCTATAGCGGGCTCCTACGAGCAGTACTTC; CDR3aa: CASAIAGSYEQYF